Included here is one T cell receptor beta chain sequence, with context. There are 13 residues in the CDR3. In germline, CDR1 is KGHSH, CDR2 LQKENI. Trimming left V 5 bases short and J 1 base short, with 8 bases between. Those who participated ranged in age from roughly 18 to 90 years and resided in approximately 23 US areas. How the authors handled the data: Scientists estimated how many nucleated cells there were by amplifying reference gene primers. The protocol was immunoSEQ multiplex PCR, while the TCRdb copy is restricted to in-frame clones and leaves out a portion. V and J calls and clone size are copied from that table; D and trimming were computed from the DNA. The sample lists some 150,000 clones; around 87% were seen once. This entry belongs to a study of blood T cell repertoires in COVID-19. Study information: The study drew acute and convalescent COVID-19 samples from the United States, Italy and Spain. T cells, B-cell-depleted T cells, or PBMCs provided the cDNA or gDNA that served as material.

This chain joins TRBV18 and TRBJ2-5; D may be TRBD1 (5 bases). The TCR originated in a woman aged 25 to 39 with acute COVID-19. The source material was PBMCs or T cells enriched from blood (not recorded which). CDR3 amino acids: CASSYRTQETQYF. The CDR3 DNA follows: TGTGCCAGCTCATACAGGACCCAAGAGACCCAGTACTTC.